Listed below are T cell receptor beta chains from one sample, sequenced in a study of blood T cell repertoires in COVID-19. Measured with immunoSEQ multiplex PCR; TCRdb has only the in-frame clones, and not every one. The sample contains 150,000 to 200,000 clones, roughly 83% of which appear only once. Sample: peripheral blood. The receptors derive from a woman older than 75 with active or convalescent COVID-19. Each CDR3 is given with its conserved first and last residue. The order of the fields is D gene, V gene, J gene, clone size, CDR3 DNA, CDR3 protein. A D gene is named only where the DNA matches it firmly. Clone size is given for some rows only: seen once, a few or many times, or a class if the clone is expanded.

d_call: TRBD1; v_call: TRBV19; j_call: TRBJ1-2; clone_size: NA; cdr3_nt: TGTGCCAGTAGTATAGGGGACAGGGTTGGCCTAGGCTATGGCTACACCTTC; cdr3_aa: CASSIGDRVGLGYGYTF
d_call: NA; v_call: TRBV15; j_call: TRBJ1-5; clone_size: NA; cdr3_nt: TGTGCCACCAGCAGAGTCGGGGTCTTGCAGCCCCAGCATTTT; cdr3_aa: CATSRVGVLQPQHF
d_call: NA; v_call: TRBV7-2; j_call: TRBJ1-1; clone_size: NA; cdr3_nt: TGTGCCAGCAGCTACCGACAAGTAGTGGAAGCTTTCTTT; cdr3_aa: CASSYRQVVEAFF
d_call: NA; v_call: TRBV7-8; j_call: TRBJ1-1; clone_size: NA; cdr3_nt: TGTGCCAGCAGCTCCCCTCCCGGCAGGCTGAACACTGAAGCTTTCTTT; cdr3_aa: CASSSPPGRLNTEAFF
d_call: TRBD1; v_call: TRBV7-9; j_call: TRBJ1-2; clone_size: few; cdr3_nt: TGTGCCAGCAGCTTAGCGACAGGGTCAACCTATGGCTACACCTTC; cdr3_aa: CASSLATGSTYGYTF
d_call: NA; v_call: TRBV6-2/TRBV6-3; j_call: TRBJ1-1; clone_size: few; cdr3_nt: TGTGCCAGCAGCACCATCGCAGGGCGCCTGAGGACTGAAGCTTTCTTT; cdr3_aa: CASSTIAGRLRTEAFF
d_call: NA; v_call: TRBV7-3; j_call: TRBJ2-1; clone_size: NA; cdr3_nt: TGTGCCAGCAGCTTCGATACGGCCAGAGGTGAGCAGTTCTTC; cdr3_aa: CASSFDTARGEQFF
d_call: NA; v_call: TRBV5-8; j_call: TRBJ1-1; clone_size: few; cdr3_nt: TGTGCCAGCAAAAACGACATGAACACTGAAGCTTTCTTT; cdr3_aa: CASKNDMNTEAFF
d_call: TRBD1; v_call: TRBV19; j_call: TRBJ1-5; clone_size: once; cdr3_nt: TGTGCCACTACCACTGGACAGGGGGATTATAGCAATCAGCCCCAGCATTTT; cdr3_aa: CATTTGQGDYSNQPQHF
d_call: TRBD1; v_call: TRBV10-3; j_call: TRBJ2-7; clone_size: NA; cdr3_nt: TGTGCCATCAGTGAGGGGACAGGGGGCCCCTACGAGCAGTACTTC; cdr3_aa: CAISEGTGGPYEQYF
d_call: NA; v_call: TRBV6-5; j_call: TRBJ1-1; clone_size: NA; cdr3_nt: TGTGCCAGCAGTTACCTATCCTCGAACACTGAAGCTTTCTTT; cdr3_aa: CASSYLSSNTEAFF
d_call: TRBD1; v_call: TRBV19; j_call: TRBJ1-5; clone_size: NA; cdr3_nt: TGTGCCAGTAGTCTCCCGGACAGGCGGGGTCAGCCCCAGCATTTT; cdr3_aa: CASSLPDRRGQPQHF
d_call: NA; v_call: TRBV7-2; j_call: TRBJ1-2; clone_size: NA; cdr3_nt: TGTGCCAGCAGCTTCCCGAACAGCTACTATGGCTACACCTTC; cdr3_aa: CASSFPNSYYGYTF
d_call: NA; v_call: TRBV5-1; j_call: TRBJ2-3; clone_size: NA; cdr3_nt: TGCGCCAGCAGCTTGGAGGGCCGGCTTCTTCCAGGGGCCACAGATACGCAGTATTTT; cdr3_aa: CASSLEGRLLPGATDTQYF
d_call: NA; v_call: TRBV7-9; j_call: TRBJ2-2; clone_size: NA; cdr3_nt: TGTGCCAGCAGCCAGGACAGTGACACCGGGGAGCTGTTTTTT; cdr3_aa: CASSQDSDTGELFF
d_call: NA; v_call: TRBV10-3; j_call: TRBJ1-2; clone_size: NA; cdr3_nt: TGTGCCATCAGTGAGGACAGCTATGGCTACACCTTC; cdr3_aa: CAISEDSYGYTF
d_call: TRBD1; v_call: TRBV5-1; j_call: TRBJ1-2; clone_size: once; cdr3_nt: TGCGCCAGCAGCCTAACCGGGACAGGTGGCGGCTACACCTTC; cdr3_aa: CASSLTGTGGGYTF
d_call: NA; v_call: TRBV6-2/TRBV6-3; j_call: TRBJ1-1; clone_size: NA; cdr3_nt: TGTGCCAGCAGTAACCGGGACACCTCTGAAGCTTTCTTT; cdr3_aa: CASSNRDTSEAFF
d_call: NA; v_call: TRBV19; j_call: TRBJ1-2; clone_size: NA; cdr3_nt: TGTGCCAGTAGTACCCGGGATAGCTACTATGGCTACACCTTC; cdr3_aa: CASSTRDSYYGYTF
d_call: NA; v_call: TRBV6-5; j_call: TRBJ2-3; clone_size: NA; cdr3_nt: TGTGCCAGCAGTTCGCGGGGCGCGCAGTATTTT; cdr3_aa: CASSSRGAQYF
d_call: NA; v_call: TRBV5-1; j_call: TRBJ2-5; clone_size: NA; cdr3_nt: TGCGCCAGCAGCATAGCCGGGGAACCCCAAGAGACCCAGTACTTC; cdr3_aa: CASSIAGEPQETQYF
d_call: TRBD1; v_call: TRBV19; j_call: TRBJ1-1; clone_size: NA; cdr3_nt: TGTGCCAGTAGTGAATTTAAGAAGGGGGCACCTGAAGCTTTCTTT; cdr3_aa: CASSEFKKGAPEAFF
d_call: TRBD1; v_call: TRBV11-3; j_call: TRBJ2-1; clone_size: NA; cdr3_nt: TGTGCCAGCAGCCTGGCCGGGACAGGGGTCAATGAGCAGTTCTTC; cdr3_aa: CASSLAGTGVNEQFF
d_call: TRBD2; v_call: TRBV7-3; j_call: TRBJ2-3; clone_size: NA; cdr3_nt: TGTGCCAGCAGCTCTAGCGGGGGGGCCGGAGATACGCAGTATTTT; cdr3_aa: CASSSSGGAGDTQYF
d_call: NA; v_call: TRBV6-5; j_call: TRBJ2-7; clone_size: NA; cdr3_nt: TGTGCCAGCAGTTACTCAGCGCTCTACGAGCAGTACTTC; cdr3_aa: CASSYSALYEQYF
d_call: NA; v_call: TRBV7-9; j_call: TRBJ1-1; clone_size: NA; cdr3_nt: TGTGCCAGCAGCTTAGGGAGTAGTGGCGGGGGCACTGAAGCTTTCTTT; cdr3_aa: CASSLGSSGGGTEAFF
d_call: NA; v_call: TRBV19; j_call: TRBJ1-1; clone_size: NA; cdr3_nt: TGTGCCAGTAGTCCTTGGACTGGGAACACTGAAGCTTTCTTT; cdr3_aa: CASSPWTGNTEAFF
d_call: NA; v_call: TRBV19; j_call: TRBJ2-7; clone_size: NA; cdr3_nt: TGTGCCAGTAGTACACAGGGTTACGAGCAGTACTTC; cdr3_aa: CASSTQGYEQYF
d_call: TRBD1; v_call: TRBV18; j_call: TRBJ1-4; clone_size: NA; cdr3_nt: TGTGCCAGCTCCCCGGGCAGGGACAGTGAAAAACTGTTTTTT; cdr3_aa: CASSPGRDSEKLFF
d_call: NA; v_call: TRBV29-1; j_call: TRBJ1-1; clone_size: NA; cdr3_nt: TGCAGCGTCTACGACGGCGGGGGCACTGAAGCTTTCTTT; cdr3_aa: CSVYDGGGTEAFF
d_call: TRBD1; v_call: TRBV4-1; j_call: TRBJ1-1; clone_size: NA; cdr3_nt: TGCGCCAGCAGCCAAGATCTGACTAACAGGGGGAACACTGAAGCTTTCTTT; cdr3_aa: CASSQDLTNRGNTEAFF
d_call: TRBD1; v_call: TRBV5-4; j_call: TRBJ1-1; clone_size: NA; cdr3_nt: TGTGCCAGCAGGGACAGGGGGCGGGAGACTGAAGCTTTCTTT; cdr3_aa: CASRDRGRETEAFF
d_call: NA; v_call: TRBV7-8; j_call: TRBJ2-1; clone_size: NA; cdr3_nt: TGTGCCAGCAGCTTCACTAGCAGCAGTGAGCAGTTCTTC; cdr3_aa: CASSFTSSSEQFF
d_call: NA; v_call: TRBV18; j_call: TRBJ1-4; clone_size: NA; cdr3_nt: TGTGCCAGCTCACCAAGTCCGGGGGAAGTAGAAAAACTGTTTTTT; cdr3_aa: CASSPSPGEVEKLFF
d_call: NA; v_call: TRBV19; j_call: TRBJ1-1; clone_size: few; cdr3_nt: TGTGCCAGTAGTCGACAGGCTGAAGCTTTCTTT; cdr3_aa: CASSRQAEAFF
d_call: TRBD2; v_call: TRBV15; j_call: TRBJ2-5; clone_size: NA; cdr3_nt: TGTGCCACGGCGCGGGGGATCCAAGAGACCCAGTACTTC; cdr3_aa: CATARGIQETQYF
d_call: TRBD2; v_call: TRBV12-5; j_call: TRBJ2-7; clone_size: NA; cdr3_nt: TGTGCTAGTGGACTCGGGACTAGCGAGCAGTACTTC; cdr3_aa: CASGLGTSEQYF
d_call: TRBD1; v_call: TRBV30; j_call: TRBJ2-5; clone_size: NA; cdr3_nt: TGTGCCTGGAGTGTAAGGCAGGGGGTCAGGGAGACCCAGTACTTC; cdr3_aa: CAWSVRQGVRETQYF
d_call: TRBD1; v_call: TRBV12-3/TRBV12-4; j_call: TRBJ1-1; clone_size: NA; cdr3_nt: TGTGCCAGCAGCCCGGACAGGGTAGCTTTCTTT; cdr3_aa: CASSPDRVAFF
d_call: TRBD1; v_call: TRBV6-6; j_call: TRBJ2-2; clone_size: NA; cdr3_nt: TGTGCCAGCAGTTCCCGGACAGGGGCCGGGGAGCTGTTTTTT; cdr3_aa: CASSSRTGAGELFF
d_call: NA; v_call: TRBV7-2; j_call: TRBJ1-4; clone_size: NA; cdr3_nt: TGTGCCAGCAGCTTAGGAGGGACAACGAATGAAAAACTGTTTTTT; cdr3_aa: CASSLGGTTNEKLFF
d_call: NA; v_call: TRBV27; j_call: TRBJ1-1; clone_size: NA; cdr3_nt: TGTGCCAGCAGTTTGACTTCGTGGAACACTGAAGCTTTCTTT; cdr3_aa: CASSLTSWNTEAFF
d_call: NA; v_call: TRBV2; j_call: TRBJ1-5; clone_size: NA; cdr3_nt: TGTGCCAGCGGGGGGGATTCCAATCAGCCCCAGCATTTT; cdr3_aa: CASGGDSNQPQHF
d_call: TRBD1; v_call: TRBV12-3/TRBV12-4; j_call: TRBJ1-2; clone_size: once; cdr3_nt: TGTGCCAGCAGTTTGGGACAGTATGGCTACACCTTC; cdr3_aa: CASSLGQYGYTF
d_call: TRBD1; v_call: TRBV18; j_call: TRBJ1-5; clone_size: NA; cdr3_nt: TGTGCCAGCTCACCGAGTCGGGAGGGGGCGGGACAGCCCCAGCATTTT; cdr3_aa: CASSPSREGAGQPQHF
d_call: TRBD2; v_call: TRBV7-2; j_call: TRBJ2-1; clone_size: NA; cdr3_nt: TGTGCCAGCAGGTTAGCGGGGGGATCCTACAATGAGCAGTTCTTC; cdr3_aa: CASRLAGGSYNEQFF
d_call: NA; v_call: TRBV7-2; j_call: TRBJ1-2; clone_size: NA; cdr3_nt: TGTGCCAGCAGCCCGGGGTTGGGCTACACCTTC; cdr3_aa: CASSPGLGYTF
d_call: NA; v_call: TRBV12-5; j_call: TRBJ1-2; clone_size: NA; cdr3_nt: TGTGCTAGTGGTTTGGGACTGTTCTATGGCTACACCTTC; cdr3_aa: CASGLGLFYGYTF
d_call: NA; v_call: TRBV6-5; j_call: TRBJ1-2; clone_size: NA; cdr3_nt: TGTGCCAGCTCACGGGCAGGGCTCTATGGCTACACCTTC; cdr3_aa: CASSRAGLYGYTF
d_call: NA; v_call: TRBV7-9; j_call: TRBJ2-1; clone_size: NA; cdr3_nt: TGTGCCAGCAGCCCCTTTAATGAGCAGTTCTTC; cdr3_aa: CASSPFNEQFF
d_call: NA; v_call: TRBV29-1; j_call: TRBJ2-7; clone_size: NA; cdr3_nt: TGCAGCGTTGCAGGGTTAGCCTACGAGCAGTACTTC; cdr3_aa: CSVAGLAYEQYF